Reported below is one T cell receptor (beta chain). The CDR3 length is 13 residues. Trimming took 2 bases from V and 4 from J, leaving 5 bases between them. Germline V gene sequence: CDR1 SNHLY, CDR2 FYNNEI. CD45RO-negative, CCR7-positively selected cells formed the naive CD8 fraction, excluding terminally differentiated effector memory CD45RA+ cells. These data are taken from a study of shared clonotypes between healthy human individuals. For the study at large: CD4 naive and memory got three plates each, CD8 naive two, CD8 memory one.

For each subset, genomic DNA was distributed in equal portions over several immunoSEQ plates. Assay used: immunoSEQ multiplex PCR; TCRdb lists only in-frame clones, some missing. Of about 2 million clones listed, about 95% were seen once; the top ten hold 1.1%. The clonotype comes from a man younger than 35 in good health. This sequence joins TRBV2 and TRBJ2-2, with D uncertain. The sequenced sample was naive CD8+ T cells sorted from blood. The CDR3 bases are TGTGCCAGCAGTGAATTTGGCACCGGGGAGCTGTTTTTT. Residues: CASSEFGTGELFF.